This T cell receptor beta chain comes out of a study of T cells expressing NK-cell markers. 5'RACE template switching with UMIs produced the TCR beta cDNA. TCRdb reprocessed the 5' RACE reads, keeping one entry per CDR3 protein, no DNA. The sample totals around 260,000 distinct CDR3 sequences. Germline V CDR1 and CDR2: KGHSH, LQKENI. The CDR3 runs to 14 residues. Sequenced material: blood T cells: a sorted CD56 or NKG2C T cell subset, CD4+ or CD8+ T cells, or bulk PBMC T cells (not recorded which). The genes are TRBV18 and TRBJ2-2; TCRdb designates TRBD1, a call that cannot be tested without DNA. The clonotype was recovered from a woman between 18 and 70 years old in good health. The CDR3 sequence is CASSKGQDTGELFF.